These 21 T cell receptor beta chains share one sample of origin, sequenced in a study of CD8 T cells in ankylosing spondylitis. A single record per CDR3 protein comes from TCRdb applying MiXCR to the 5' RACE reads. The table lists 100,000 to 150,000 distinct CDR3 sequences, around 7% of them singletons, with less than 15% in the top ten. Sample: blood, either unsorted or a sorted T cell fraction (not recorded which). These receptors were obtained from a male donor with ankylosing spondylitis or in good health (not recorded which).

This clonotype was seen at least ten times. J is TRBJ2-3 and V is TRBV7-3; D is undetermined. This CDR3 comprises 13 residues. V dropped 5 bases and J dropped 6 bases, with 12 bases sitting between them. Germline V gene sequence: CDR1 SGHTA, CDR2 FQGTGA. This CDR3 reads CASSPSLTDTQYF. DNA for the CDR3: TGTGCCAGCAGCCCTTCGTTAACGGATACGCAGTATTTT.

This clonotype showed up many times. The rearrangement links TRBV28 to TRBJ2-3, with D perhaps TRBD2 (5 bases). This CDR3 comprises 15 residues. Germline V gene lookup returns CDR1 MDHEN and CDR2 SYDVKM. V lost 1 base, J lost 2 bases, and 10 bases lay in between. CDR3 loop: CASSLLTRDTDTQYF. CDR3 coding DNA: TGTGCCAGCAGTTTATTGACGAGGGACACAGATACGCAGTATTTT.

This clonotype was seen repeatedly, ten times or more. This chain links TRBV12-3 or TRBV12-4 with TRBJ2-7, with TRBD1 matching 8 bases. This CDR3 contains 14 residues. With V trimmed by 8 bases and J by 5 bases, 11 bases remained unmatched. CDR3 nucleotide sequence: TGTGCCAGCTGGTCCGACAGGGGCGGGAACGAGCAGTACTTC. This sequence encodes CASWSDRGGNEQYF.

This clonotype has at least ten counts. CDR3 amino acids: CASSLGQGANTEAFF. The CDR3 coding sequence is TGCGCCAGCAGCTTGGGACAGGGGGCGAACACTGAAGCTTTCTTT. The gene calls are TRBV5-1 and TRBJ1-1; the match to TRBD1 covers 10 bases. Germline V gives CDR1 SGHRS, CDR2 YFSETQ. CDR3 size: 15 residues. The V and J ends lost 0 bases and 1 base, in that order; junction bases with no gene match: 0.

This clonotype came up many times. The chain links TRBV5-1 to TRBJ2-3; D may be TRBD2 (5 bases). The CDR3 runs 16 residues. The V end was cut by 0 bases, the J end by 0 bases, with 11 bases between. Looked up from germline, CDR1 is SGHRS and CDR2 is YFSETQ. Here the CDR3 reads CASSLGAEASTDTQYF. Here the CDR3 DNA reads TGCGCCAGCAGCTTGGGCGCGGAGGCCAGCACAGATACGCAGTATTTT.

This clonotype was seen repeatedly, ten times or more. CDR3 bases: TGTGCCAGCAGCGAGGGTGCTAGGCTAGTAGACAATGAGCAGTTCTTC. Its protein product is CASSEGARLVDNEQFF. The chain couples TRBV9 to TRBJ2-1, with no clear D. The CDR3 runs 16 residues. Deletions cut 3 bases from V and 5 bases from J, with 18 bases between. Per the germline V gene, CDR1 is SGDLS and CDR2 is YYNGEE.

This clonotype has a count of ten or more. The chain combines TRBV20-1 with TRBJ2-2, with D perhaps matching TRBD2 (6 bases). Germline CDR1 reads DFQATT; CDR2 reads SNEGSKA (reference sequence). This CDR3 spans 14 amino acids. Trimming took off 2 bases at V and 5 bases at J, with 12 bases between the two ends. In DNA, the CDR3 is TGCAGTGCTAGAATGACGGGAGTGACCGGGGAGCTGTTTTTT. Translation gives CSARMTGVTGELFF.

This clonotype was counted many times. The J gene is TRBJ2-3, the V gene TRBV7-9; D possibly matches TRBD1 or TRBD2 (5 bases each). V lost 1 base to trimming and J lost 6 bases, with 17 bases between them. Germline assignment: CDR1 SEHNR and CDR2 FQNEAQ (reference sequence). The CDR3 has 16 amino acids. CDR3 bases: TGTGCCAGCAGCTTAGTCTCTGGCGTGGGACCGGATACGCAGTATTTT. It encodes CASSLVSGVGPDTQYF. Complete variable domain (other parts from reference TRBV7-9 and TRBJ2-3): DTGVSQNPRHKITKRGQNVTFRCDPISEHNRLYWYRQTLGQGPEFLTYFQNEAQLEKSRLLSDRFSAERPKGSFSTLEIQRTEQGDSAMYLCASSLVSGVGPDTQYFGPGTRLTVL.

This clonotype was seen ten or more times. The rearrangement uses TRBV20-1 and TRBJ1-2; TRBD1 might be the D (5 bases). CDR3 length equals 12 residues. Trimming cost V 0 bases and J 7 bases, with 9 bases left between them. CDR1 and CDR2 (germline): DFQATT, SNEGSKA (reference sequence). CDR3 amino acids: CSARDREGGYTF. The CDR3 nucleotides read TGCAGTGCTAGAGACAGGGAAGGTGGCTACACCTTC.

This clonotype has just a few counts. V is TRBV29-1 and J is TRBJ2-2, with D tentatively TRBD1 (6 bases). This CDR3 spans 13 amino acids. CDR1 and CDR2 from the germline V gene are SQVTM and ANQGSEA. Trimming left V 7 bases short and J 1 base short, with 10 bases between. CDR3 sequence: CSARGLNTGELFF. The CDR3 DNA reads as TGCAGCGCCAGGGGCTTGAACACCGGGGAGCTGTTTTTT.

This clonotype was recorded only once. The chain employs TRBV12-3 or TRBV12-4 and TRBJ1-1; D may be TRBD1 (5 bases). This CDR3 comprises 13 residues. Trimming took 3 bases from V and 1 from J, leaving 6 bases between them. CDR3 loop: CASSFGTNTEAFF. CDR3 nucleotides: TGTGCCAGCAGTTTTGGGACGAACACTGAAGCTTTCTTT.

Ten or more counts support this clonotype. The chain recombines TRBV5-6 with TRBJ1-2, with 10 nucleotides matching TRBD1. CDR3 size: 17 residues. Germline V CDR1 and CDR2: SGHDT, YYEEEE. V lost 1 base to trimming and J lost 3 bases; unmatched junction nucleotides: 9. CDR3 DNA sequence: TGTGCCAGCAGCTTGAGAGACAGGGGGCGCAGAGACTATGGCTACACCTTC. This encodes CASSLRDRGRRDYGYTF.

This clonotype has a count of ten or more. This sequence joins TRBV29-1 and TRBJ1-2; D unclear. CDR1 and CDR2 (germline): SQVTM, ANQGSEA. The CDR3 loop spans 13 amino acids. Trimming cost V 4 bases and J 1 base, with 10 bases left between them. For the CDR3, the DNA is TGCAGCGTTGTCGTGGTGCTTAACTATGGCTACACCTTC. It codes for CSVVVVLNYGYTF.

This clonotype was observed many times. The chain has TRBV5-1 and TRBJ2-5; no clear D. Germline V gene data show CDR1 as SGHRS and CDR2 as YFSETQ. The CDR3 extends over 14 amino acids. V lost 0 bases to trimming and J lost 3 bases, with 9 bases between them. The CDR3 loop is CASSLGRLKETQYF. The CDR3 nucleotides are TGCGCCAGCAGCTTGGGACGGCTTAAAGAGACCCAGTACTTC.

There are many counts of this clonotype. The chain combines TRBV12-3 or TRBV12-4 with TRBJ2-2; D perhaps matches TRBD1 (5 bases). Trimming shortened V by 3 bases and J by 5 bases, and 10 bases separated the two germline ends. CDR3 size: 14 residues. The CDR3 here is CASSLLGETGELFF. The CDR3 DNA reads TGTGCCAGCAGTTTGTTAGGGGAAACCGGGGAGCTGTTTTTT.

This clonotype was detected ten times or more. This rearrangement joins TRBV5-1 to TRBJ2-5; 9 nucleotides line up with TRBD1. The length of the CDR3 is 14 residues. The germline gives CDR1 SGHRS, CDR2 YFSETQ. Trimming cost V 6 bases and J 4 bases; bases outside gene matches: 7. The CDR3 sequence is CASTGTGTRETQYF. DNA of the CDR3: TGCGCCAGCACCGGGACAGGGACCAGAGAGACCCAGTACTTC.

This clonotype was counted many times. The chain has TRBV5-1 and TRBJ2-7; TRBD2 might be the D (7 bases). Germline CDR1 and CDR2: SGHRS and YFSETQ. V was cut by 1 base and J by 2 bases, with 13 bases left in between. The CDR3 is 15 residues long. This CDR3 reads CASSLIGEGAYEQYF. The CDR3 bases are TGCGCCAGCAGCTTGATTGGGGAGGGGGCCTACGAGCAGTACTTC.

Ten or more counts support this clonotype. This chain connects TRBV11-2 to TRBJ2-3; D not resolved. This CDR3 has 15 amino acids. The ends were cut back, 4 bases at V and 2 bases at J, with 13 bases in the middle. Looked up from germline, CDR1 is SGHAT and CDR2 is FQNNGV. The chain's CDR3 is CASSYPGSNTDTQYF. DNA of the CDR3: TGTGCCAGCAGCTATCCAGGCTCAAACACAGATACGCAGTATTTT.

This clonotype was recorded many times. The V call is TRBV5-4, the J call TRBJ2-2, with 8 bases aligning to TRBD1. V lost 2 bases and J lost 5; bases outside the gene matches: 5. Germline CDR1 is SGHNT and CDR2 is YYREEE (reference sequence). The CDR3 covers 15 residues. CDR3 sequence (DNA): TGTGCCAGCAGCTTCCCAGGGGGCCTAACCGGGGAGCTGTTTTTT. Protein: CASSFPGGLTGELFF.

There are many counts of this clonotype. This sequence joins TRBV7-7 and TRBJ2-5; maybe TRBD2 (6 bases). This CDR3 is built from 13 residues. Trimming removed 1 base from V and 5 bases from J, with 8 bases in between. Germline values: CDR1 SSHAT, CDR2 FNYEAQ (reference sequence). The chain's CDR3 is CASSLGLAETQYF. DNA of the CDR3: TGTGCCAGCAGCTTAGGTCTAGCGGAGACCCAGTACTTC.

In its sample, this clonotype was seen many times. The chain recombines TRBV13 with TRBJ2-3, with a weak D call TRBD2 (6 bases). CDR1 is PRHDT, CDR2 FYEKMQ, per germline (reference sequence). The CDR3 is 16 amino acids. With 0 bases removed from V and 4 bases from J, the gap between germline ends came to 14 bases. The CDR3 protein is CASSLGGGSVADTQYF. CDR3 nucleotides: TGTGCCAGCAGCTTAGGCGGGGGTAGCGTGGCAGATACGCAGTATTTT.